The following is a TCR beta chain sequence with its context. In the original workflow: The assay estimated nucleated cells by amplifying reference gene primers. Method: immunoSEQ multiplex PCR; TCRdb's copy keeps in-frame clones and lacks some. For V, J and clone size, that table is used; D and trimming come from the DNA. The sample lists nearly 95,000 clones, 87% seen once, with roughly 7.1% in the top ten. This CDR3 spans 14 amino acids. The trim removed 5 bases at V and 8 bases at J, leaving 8 bases unmatched. Germline CDR1 and CDR2: SNHLY and FYNNEI. The source of the sample is a study of blood T cell repertoires in COVID-19.

This clonotype originated in a human donor with acute or convalescent COVID-19. The donor label of this sample is uncertain. V usage is TRBV2 and J usage is TRBJ2-1, with 8 bases identical to TRBD1. The sample was peripheral blood. In nucleotides, the CDR3 is TGTGCCAGCAGTCCTTGGACAGGGAGAGATGAGCAGTTCTTC. Protein: CASSPWTGRDEQFF. Full variable domain (outside the CDR3, taken from reference TRBV2 and TRBJ2-1): EPEVTQTPSHQVTQMGQEVILRCVPISNHLYFYWYRQILGQKVEFLVSFYNNEISEKSEIFDDQFSVERPDGSNFTLKIRSTKLEDSAMYFCASSPWTGRDEQFFGPGTRLTVL.